A single sample is the source of the 31 T cell receptor beta chains below, sequenced in a study of blood T cell repertoires in COVID-19. Clones were read by immunoSEQ multiplex PCR, and TCRdb kept only the in-frame ones, dropping some. Of roughly 80,000 clones listed, about 86% are singletons. Source material: peripheral blood. Every receptor here comes from an elderly man in a cohort sampled during active COVID-19.

This chain uses TRBV5-1 with TRBJ1-1; TRBD1 might be the D (6 bases). The CDR3 sequence is 14 residues long. From germline, CDR1 is SGHRS and CDR2 YFSETQ. The V and J ends lost 0 bases and 5 bases respectively, with 11 bases between them. The CDR3 coding sequence is TGCGCCAGCAGCTTGGACAGGGATCGAACTGAAGCTTTCTTT. As protein: CASSLDRDRTEAFF. Drawing the rest from reference TRBV5-1 and TRBJ1-1, the complete variable domain is KAGVTQTPRYLIKTRGQQVTLSCSPISGHRSVSWYQQTPGQGLQFLFEYFSETQRNKGNFPGRFSGRQFSNSRSEMNVSTLELGDSALYLCASSLDRDRTEAFFGQGTRLTVV.

The V call is TRBV19, the J call TRBJ2-7, with 7 bases that match TRBD2. This CDR3 contains 14 residues. Germline CDR1 and CDR2: LNHDA and SQIVND (reference sequence). With 5 bases clipped from V and 4 bases from J, the junction kept 8 bases outside the gene matches. The CDR3 nucleotides are TGTGCCAGTAGTCCCCGACTAGCCGGTTACGAGCAGTACTTC. This sequence encodes CASSPRLAGYEQYF.

J is TRBJ1-1 and V is TRBV4-2; 11 bases match TRBD1. The V segment lost 5 bases and the J segment 1 base; nucleotides outside the gene matches: 6. CDR1 is LGHNA, CDR2 YNFKEQ, per germline. CDR3 length equals 16 residues. CDR3 in amino acids: CASSSDRGQANTEAFF. The CDR3 nucleotides are TGTGCCAGCAGCTCGGACAGGGGGCAAGCGAACACTGAAGCTTTCTTT.

V usage is TRBV29-1 and J usage is TRBJ2-1; 12 bases fit TRBD2. Germline lookup yields CDR1 SQVTM and CDR2 ANQGSEA. CDR3 length equals 17 residues. V trimming: 3 bases; J trimming: 4 bases; junction bases outside the gene matches: 10. The CDR3, as DNA: TGCAGCGTTGACCGGACTAGCGGGACCCTCCTGTACAATGAGCAGTTCTTC. Translation gives CSVDRTSGTLLYNEQFF.

The genes are TRBV27 and TRBJ2-5; D ambiguous. This CDR3 is built from 14 residues. Per the germline V gene, CDR1 is MNHEY and CDR2 is SMNVEV (reference sequence). V lost 2 bases and J lost 5, with 12 bases in between. The CDR3 DNA sequence: TGTGCCAGCAGTTTAGGGCCGTCTTCGGAGACCCAGTACTTC. It yields the protein CASSLGPSSETQYF.

V usage is TRBV7-9 and J usage is TRBJ1-3; D gene uncertain. V lost 5 bases, J lost 4 bases, and 15 bases lay in between. Germline CDR1 is SEHNR and CDR2 is FQNEAQ (reference sequence). This CDR3 has 15 residues. The CDR3 bases are TGTGCCAGCAGCCCTCGTGGGCAGGTGGGAAACACCATATATTTT. Translating gives CASSPRGQVGNTIYF.

The chain joins TRBV19 to TRBJ2-1, with 9 bases matching TRBD1. The CDR3 consists of 15 residues. V trimming: 8 bases; J trimming: 2 bases; junction bases outside the gene matches: 7. Germline V gene sequence: CDR1 LNHDA, CDR2 SQIVND (reference sequence). For the CDR3, the DNA is TGTGCCAGTGGCTGGACAGGGGCGGCCTACAATGAGCAGTTCTTC. This translates into CASGWTGAAYNEQFF.

The chain uses TRBV5-6 and TRBJ2-1, with D perhaps matching TRBD2 (7 bases). CDR1 is SGHDT, CDR2 YYEEEE, per germline. The CDR3 contains 14 residues. With 7 bases removed from V and 4 bases from J, the gap between germline ends came to 15 bases. CDR3 protein: CASGEGGRYNEQFF. Written as DNA, the CDR3 is TGTGCCAGCGGAGAGGGGGGGAGGTACAATGAGCAGTTCTTC.

This chain joins TRBV12-3 or TRBV12-4 and TRBJ2-7; D is perhaps TRBD1 (6 bases). V was cut by 6 bases and J by 2 bases, with 11 bases left in between. This CDR3 spans 13 amino acids. CDR3 protein: CASSFDRTYEQYF. In DNA, the CDR3 is TGTGCCAGCAGCTTCGACAGGACCTACGAGCAGTACTTC.

This clone was seen just once. The J gene is TRBJ2-3, the V gene TRBV5-1; 10 positions match TRBD2. V was clipped by 0 bases and J by 0 bases; unmatched bases: 7. Per germline, CDR1 SGHRS and CDR2 YFSETQ. This CDR3 contains 18 residues. This CDR3 reads CASSLGLAGATSTDTQYF. DNA of the CDR3: TGCGCCAGCAGCTTGGGGCTAGCGGGGGCCACTAGCACAGATACGCAGTATTTT.

This chain uses TRBV7-6 with TRBJ1-5; maybe TRBD1 (5 bases). CDR3 size: 14 residues. With 4 bases removed from V and 5 bases from J, the gap between germline ends came to 12 bases. CDR1 SGHVS and CDR2 FNYEAQ come from the germline V gene. For the CDR3, the DNA is TGTGCCAGCAGCTCCCTGGTAGGGGATCAGCCCCAGCATTTT. It codes for CASSSLVGDQPQHF.

The V call is TRBV7-8, the J call TRBJ1-5; 11 bases are a match to TRBD1. CDR1 is SGHVS, CDR2 FQNEAQ, per germline. The CDR3 runs 15 residues. The ends lost 5 bases at V and 6 bases at J; junction bases unmatched: 6. DNA for the CDR3: TGTGCCAGCAGCCGTCGGACAGGGGGCTTTCAGCCCCAGCATTTT. This translates into CASSRRTGGFQPQHF.

V is TRBV18 and J is TRBJ1-5; the D is unclear. The CDR3 has 14 amino acids. V lost 5 bases, J lost 2 bases, and 10 bases lay in between. The germline CDR1 and CDR2 sequences are KGHSH and LQKENI. As DNA, the CDR3 is TGTGCCAGCTCATCGACCGCGGGCAATCAGCCCCAGCATTTT. Amino acids: CASSSTAGNQPQHF.

The count of this clone is one. The V call is TRBV18, the J call TRBJ1-6; 8 nucleotides align to TRBD1. Looked up from germline, CDR1 is KGHSH and CDR2 is LQKENI. V lost 2 bases, J lost 6 bases, and 6 bases stayed unmatched. The CDR3 spans 16 residues. Here the CDR3 reads CASSPTDRGSNSPLHF. Here the CDR3 DNA reads TGTGCCAGCTCACCAACTGACAGGGGTAGTAATTCACCCCTCCACTTT.

The CDR3, as DNA: TGTGCCAGCAGACAGGAAGTGGGGAAACGAGGCAATCAGCCCCAGCATTTT. It specifies CASRQEVGKRGNQPQHF. V is TRBV7-3 and J is TRBJ1-5; weak D call: TRBD1 (5 bases). Germline CDR1 and CDR2: SGHTA and FQGTGA. The CDR3 covers 17 residues. The ends were cut back, 6 bases at V and 2 bases at J, with 20 bases in the middle.

The J gene is TRBJ2-7, the V gene TRBV11-1, with D tentatively TRBD1 (5 bases). V gave up 1 base and J gave up 2 bases, with 6 bases separating them. CDR1 and CDR2 from the germline V gene are SGHAT and FQDESV (reference sequence). This CDR3 contains 13 residues. Here the CDR3 reads CASSLGQPYEQYV. CDR3 DNA: TGTGCCAGCAGCTTAGGACAGCCCTACGAGCAGTACGTC.

V and J are TRBV10-3 and TRBJ2-7; 7 positions match TRBD1. Per germline, CDR1 ENHRY and CDR2 SYGVKD. V lost 7 bases and J lost 1; bases outside the gene matches: 4. The CDR3 contains 13 residues. The CDR3: CAITTGESYEQYF. The DNA of the CDR3 is TGTGCCATCACCACAGGGGAGTCCTACGAGCAGTACTTC.

The chain has TRBV6-6 and TRBJ2-2; TRBD2 aligns across 8 bases. The CDR3 length is 15 residues. CDR1 is MNHNY, CDR2 SVGAGI, per germline (reference sequence). V was pared by 0 bases and J by 6 bases, with 3 bases of the junction left unmatched. The CDR3 sequence is CASSYSPTSAGELFF. CDR3 nucleotide sequence: TGTGCCAGCAGTTACTCCCCGACTAGCGCCGGGGAGCTGTTTTTT.

The J gene is TRBJ2-7, the V gene TRBV27; TRBD2 aligns across 7 bases. The germline CDR1 and CDR2 sequences are MNHEY and SMNVEV (reference sequence). V lost 6 bases, J lost 4 bases, and 6 bases stayed unmatched. This CDR3 is built from 13 residues. The DNA for the CDR3 is TGTGCCAGCAGGCTAGCTAGCGGATACGAGCAGTACTTC. Protein product: CASRLASGYEQYF.

The chain uses TRBV9 and TRBJ1-1; no firm D call. The germline CDR1 and CDR2 sequences are SGDLS and YYNGEE. The CDR3 is made up of 11 amino acids. V lost 4 bases and J 7 bases, leaving 8 bases between the germline ends. CDR3 sequence reads: CASSPSSEAFF. In DNA, the CDR3 is TGTGCCAGCAGCCCGAGTAGTGAAGCTTTCTTT.

The chain links TRBV18 to TRBJ2-2; 8 positions match TRBD1. CDR3 length: 16 amino acids. The V and J ends lost 2 bases and 4 bases, in that order; junction bases with no gene match: 6. In germline, CDR1 is KGHSH, CDR2 LQKENI. The CDR3 DNA sequence: TGTGCCAGCTCACCAGCACCAACAGGGGGCACCGGGGAGCTGTTTTTT. This encodes CASSPAPTGGTGELFF.

The chain is built from TRBV29-1 and TRBJ2-2, with TRBD1 identical over 8 bases. This CDR3 region has 15 residues. CDR1 is SQVTM and CDR2 is ANQGSEA in the germline V gene. With V trimmed by 5 bases and J by 1 base, 6 bases remained unmatched. CDR3 protein: CSVSRGRGNTGELFF. DNA of the CDR3: TGCAGCGTTAGCAGGGGGCGAGGGAACACCGGGGAGCTGTTTTTT.

The V and J genes are TRBV5-6 and TRBJ2-5; 9 positions agree with TRBD1. V lost 3 bases to trimming and J lost 1 base; unmatched junction nucleotides: 4. The germline gives CDR1 SGHDT, CDR2 YYEEEE. This CDR3 spans 15 amino acids. CDR3 in amino acids: CASSWGQGLQETQYF. The DNA for the CDR3 is TGTGCCAGCAGCTGGGGACAGGGACTCCAAGAGACCCAGTACTTC. Together with reference TRBV5-6 and TRBJ2-5, the CDR3 gives the full variable domain: DAGVTQSPTHLIKTRGQQVTLRCSPKSGHDTVSWYQQALGQGPQFIFQYYEEEERQRGNFPDRFSGHQFPNYSSELNVNALLLGDSALYLCASSWGQGLQETQYFGPGTRLLVL.

This chain links TRBV18 with TRBJ1-4; perhaps TRBD1 as D (5 bases). This CDR3 has 14 amino acids. Per germline, CDR1 KGHSH and CDR2 LQKENI. Trimming stripped 8 bases from V and 7 bases from J, with 17 bases between. CDR3 sequence: CASGQNPGGEKLFF. As DNA, the CDR3 is TGTGCCAGCGGACAAAACCCAGGTGGTGAAAAACTGTTTTTT.

This clone is a singleton in its sample. V gene TRBV11-1 combines with J gene TRBJ1-2, with D perhaps TRBD1 (5 bases). Germline CDR1 and CDR2: SGHAT and FQDESV (reference sequence). CDR3 length: 14 amino acids. V was shortened by 0 bases and J by 4 bases, with 9 bases between the two germline ends. The CDR3 sequence is CASSLADSIYGYTF. CDR3 DNA: TGTGCCAGCAGCTTAGCAGACAGCATCTATGGCTACACCTTC.

The chain couples TRBV5-1 to TRBJ1-5; 7 bases map to TRBD1. The CDR3 sequence is 15 residues long. The V gene's germline CDR1 is SGHRS and CDR2 YFSETQ. The J segment lost 3 bases and the V segment lost 0 bases, leaving 3 bases of the junction unmatched. The CDR3 nucleotides read TGCGCCAGCAGCTTGGAGGGACAGCCCAATCAGCCCCAGCATTTT. It yields the protein CASSLEGQPNQPQHF.

The genes are TRBV11-2 and TRBJ1-2; D is possibly TRBD1 (6 bases). V dropped 0 bases and J dropped 8 bases, with 16 bases sitting between them. The CDR3 is made up of 15 amino acids. Germline V gene data show CDR1 as SGHAT and CDR2 as FQNNGV. The CDR3, as DNA: TGTGCCAGCAGCTTAGATTCAGAGGGGGTAAGCGGCTACACCTTC. Its translation is CASSLDSEGVSGYTF.

The chain employs TRBV21-1 and TRBJ1-5. TRBV21-1 is a listed pseudogene. This CDR3 comprises 16 residues. Written as DNA, the CDR3 is TGTGCCAGCAGCAAAGAAAGAGCCGGCCCTAGACAGCCCCAGCATTTT. Its translation is CASSKERAGPRQPQHF.

The table lists this clone with a count of one. The rearrangement joins TRBV7-2 to TRBJ1-5, with D tentatively TRBD1 (5 bases). Per germline, CDR1 SGHTA and CDR2 FQGNSA. The CDR3 consists of 15 residues. V shed 1 base and J shed 0 bases, with 7 bases lying between them. The CDR3 is CASSLGRGSNQPQHF. CDR3 DNA: TGTGCCAGCAGCTTAGGGAGGGGTAGCAATCAGCCCCAGCATTTT.

This clone was counted a few times. V gene TRBV19 combines with J gene TRBJ1-5, with TRBD1 identical over 10 bases. CDR3 length equals 14 residues. The germline CDR1 and CDR2 sequences are LNHDA and SQIVND (reference sequence). J gave up 6 bases and V 6 bases, and 5 bases lay outside the gene matches. The CDR3 loop is CASSDRGRRQPQHF. In DNA, the CDR3 is TGTGCCAGTAGCGACAGGGGGCGCCGTCAGCCCCAGCATTTT. The whole variable domain, remainder taken from reference TRBV19 and TRBJ1-5, is DGGITQSPKYLFRKEGQNVTLSCEQNLNHDAMYWYRQDPGQGLRLIYYSQIVNDFQKGDIAEGYSVSREKKESFPLTVTSAQKNPTAFYLCASSDRGRRQPQHFGDGTRLSIL.

The CDR3 region is CASSRGLAVQETQYF. For the CDR3, the DNA is TGCGCCAGCAGCAGGGGACTAGCGGTCCAAGAGACCCAGTACTTC. The V and J genes are TRBV5-1 and TRBJ2-5; 11 nucleotides match TRBD2. Germline V lookup: CDR1 SGHRS, CDR2 YFSETQ. The CDR3 runs to 15 residues. The junction had 3 bases not matched to a gene; V was cut back by 4 bases and J by 1 base.